This is a list of T cell receptor beta chains from one sample in a study of blood T cell repertoires in COVID-19. The data were produced by immunoSEQ multiplex PCR, yet TCRdb's version contains in-frame clones alone and is incomplete. The sample consists of about 140,000 clones, about 80% of them appearing once. The sample comprised peripheral blood. These receptors all come from a human donor in a cohort sampled during active COVID-19. CDR3s include the opening cysteine and the closing phenylalanine or tryptophan. D genes are given only for firm matches. Size is omitted from some rows. Given values are once, few, many or a class for expanded clones.

CDR3aa: CATSSSSYNEQFF
CDR3nt: TGTGCCACCAGTAGTAGCTCCTACAATGAGCAGTTCTTC
abundance: once
d_gene: NA
j_gene: TRBJ2-1
v_gene: TRBV24-1

CDR3aa: CAAPWGSGGGKTQYF
CDR3nt: TGTGCCGCCCCGTGGGGTAGCGGGGGGGGAAAGACCCAGTACTTC
abundance: once
d_gene: TRBD2
j_gene: TRBJ2-5
v_gene: TRBV6-5

CDR3aa: CASSFTGSNYGYTF
CDR3nt: TGTGCCAGCAGCTTCACAGGGTCTAACTATGGCTACACCTTC
abundance: NA
d_gene: NA
j_gene: TRBJ1-2
v_gene: TRBV5-4

CDR3aa: CASSLLVGEIYGYTF
CDR3nt: TGCGCCAGCAGCTTGTTGGTTGGGGAGATTTATGGCTACACCTTC
abundance: NA
d_gene: NA
j_gene: TRBJ1-2
v_gene: TRBV5-1

CDR3aa: CASSLWQGASGHTDTQYF
CDR3nt: TGTGCCAGCAGCTTGTGGCAGGGGGCGTCTGGCCATACAGATACGCAGTATTTT
abundance: once
d_gene: TRBD1
j_gene: TRBJ2-3
v_gene: TRBV11-2

CDR3aa: CASSLPGQGFEKLFF
CDR3nt: TGTGCCAGCAGCTTACCGGGACAGGGGTTTGAAAAACTGTTTTTT
abundance: NA
d_gene: TRBD1
j_gene: TRBJ1-4
v_gene: TRBV7-9

CDR3aa: CASSQTVSGNTIYF
CDR3nt: TGTGCCAGCAGCCAGACAGTCTCTGGAAACACCATATATTTT
abundance: few
d_gene: NA
j_gene: TRBJ1-3
v_gene: TRBV3-1/TRBV3-2

CDR3aa: CSVYTGDRGDTQYF
CDR3nt: TGCAGCGTTTACACAGGGGACAGAGGAGATACGCAGTATTTT
abundance: NA
d_gene: TRBD1
j_gene: TRBJ2-3
v_gene: TRBV29-1

CDR3aa: CASRQGHTGELFF
CDR3nt: TGTGCCAGTAGACAGGGACACACCGGGGAGCTGTTTTTT
abundance: NA
d_gene: TRBD1
j_gene: TRBJ2-2
v_gene: TRBV2

CDR3aa: CASSHPGRQQYF
CDR3nt: TGTGCCAGCAGCCATCCGGGGAGGCAGCAGTACTTC
abundance: NA
d_gene: NA
j_gene: TRBJ2-7
v_gene: TRBV14

CDR3aa: CASTRTGARVVFF
CDR3nt: TGTGCCAGCACTAGGACAGGGGCACGTGTGGTTTTCTTT
abundance: many
d_gene: TRBD1
j_gene: TRBJ1-1
v_gene: TRBV28

CDR3aa: CASRTTGPGNTIYF
CDR3nt: TGTGCCAGCAGAACCACAGGGCCTGGAAACACCATATATTTT
abundance: NA
d_gene: NA
j_gene: TRBJ1-3
v_gene: TRBV11-2

CDR3aa: CASSPYGRGNTGELFF
CDR3nt: TGTGCCAGCAGCCCCTACGGGAGGGGGAACACCGGGGAGCTGTTTTTT
abundance: NA
d_gene: TRBD2
j_gene: TRBJ2-2
v_gene: TRBV14

CDR3aa: CASSSSRGRGNSPLHF
CDR3nt: TGTGCCAGCAGCTCAAGCAGGGGGCGCGGTAATTCACCCCTCCACTTT
abundance: NA
d_gene: TRBD1
j_gene: TRBJ1-6
v_gene: TRBV13

CDR3aa: CASKLTSGQETQYF
CDR3nt: TGTGCCAGCAAGTTAACTAGCGGCCAAGAGACCCAGTACTTC
abundance: once
d_gene: TRBD2
j_gene: TRBJ2-5
v_gene: TRBV11-3

CDR3aa: CASSLGQGFSAQHF
CDR3nt: TGTGCCAGCAGCTTGGGACAGGGCTTTTCCGCCCAGCATTTT
abundance: NA
d_gene: TRBD1
j_gene: TRBJ1-5
v_gene: TRBV5-5

CDR3aa: CASSLQAGGQETQYF
CDR3nt: TGTGCCAGCAGCTTACAGGCAGGGGGACAAGAGACCCAGTACTTC
abundance: NA
d_gene: TRBD1
j_gene: TRBJ2-5
v_gene: TRBV6-2/TRBV6-3

CDR3aa: CASVEVHGQPQHF
CDR3nt: TGCGCCAGCGTCGAGGTCCACGGACAGCCCCAGCATTTT
abundance: NA
d_gene: NA
j_gene: TRBJ1-5
v_gene: TRBV10-2

CDR3aa: CASSQATWTGDGYTF
CDR3nt: TGTGCCAGCAGCCAAGCTACATGGACAGGGGATGGCTACACCTTC
abundance: NA
d_gene: TRBD1
j_gene: TRBJ1-2
v_gene: TRBV3-1/TRBV3-2

CDR3aa: CASSLDKGHTEAFF
CDR3nt: TGTGCCAGCAGCTTAGACAAGGGGCACACTGAAGCTTTCTTT
abundance: NA
d_gene: NA
j_gene: TRBJ1-1
v_gene: TRBV7-2

CDR3aa: CASRRTGRGTDTQYF
CDR3nt: TGTGCCAGCAGGCGGACAGGGAGAGGCACAGATACGCAGTATTTT
abundance: NA
d_gene: TRBD1
j_gene: TRBJ2-3
v_gene: TRBV5-6

CDR3aa: CASSPAGTSSTDTQYF
CDR3nt: TGCGCCAGCAGCCCCGCCGGGACTAGTTCTACAGATACGCAGTATTTT
abundance: NA
d_gene: TRBD2
j_gene: TRBJ2-3
v_gene: TRBV5-1

CDR3aa: CASSLDLLTANTGELFF
CDR3nt: TGTGCCAGCAGCTTAGATCTGTTGACTGCGAACACCGGGGAGCTGTTTTTT
abundance: NA
d_gene: NA
j_gene: TRBJ2-2
v_gene: TRBV11-2

CDR3aa: CAVGRGYNEQFF
CDR3nt: TGTGCCGTGGGGCGGGGCTACAATGAGCAGTTCTTC
abundance: NA
d_gene: NA
j_gene: TRBJ2-1
v_gene: TRBV27

CDR3aa: CASSHSSEQFF
CDR3nt: TGTGCCAGCAGCCATTCTTCGGAGCAGTTCTTC
abundance: NA
d_gene: NA
j_gene: TRBJ2-1
v_gene: TRBV3-1/TRBV3-2

CDR3aa: CASSFVDSSNQPQHF
CDR3nt: TGTGCCAGCAGTTTCGTGGACAGTAGCAATCAGCCCCAGCATTTT
abundance: NA
d_gene: NA
j_gene: TRBJ1-5
v_gene: TRBV28

CDR3aa: CASSLPSGGAAGELFF
CDR3nt: TGCGCCAGCAGCTTACCTAGCGGGGGGGCTGCCGGGGAGCTGTTTTTT
abundance: NA
d_gene: TRBD2
j_gene: TRBJ2-2
v_gene: TRBV5-1

CDR3aa: CASSQSGRESPLHF
CDR3nt: TGTGCCAGCAGCCAATCAGGGCGGGAATCACCCCTCCACTTT
abundance: once
d_gene: NA
j_gene: TRBJ1-6
v_gene: TRBV3-1/TRBV3-2

CDR3aa: CASREPRDRFGGYTF
CDR3nt: TGTGCCAGCAGGGAACCGAGAGACAGGTTTGGTGGCTACACCTTC
abundance: NA
d_gene: NA
j_gene: TRBJ1-2
v_gene: TRBV11-2

CDR3aa: CASSYSRTGGNTEAFF
CDR3nt: TGTGCCAGCAGTTACTCGAGGACAGGGGGCAACACTGAAGCTTTCTTT
abundance: NA
d_gene: TRBD1
j_gene: TRBJ1-1
v_gene: TRBV6-6

CDR3aa: CASSPRELVYNEQFF
CDR3nt: TGTGCCAGCAGCCCCCGGGAACTCGTTTACAATGAGCAGTTCTTC
abundance: NA
d_gene: NA
j_gene: TRBJ2-1
v_gene: TRBV4-2

CDR3aa: CASSLGTEGTEAFF
CDR3nt: TGTGCCAGCAGCTTAGGGACCGAGGGCACTGAAGCTTTCTTT
abundance: NA
d_gene: NA
j_gene: TRBJ1-1
v_gene: TRBV7-9

CDR3aa: CASSQEGAGGAGGYTF
CDR3nt: TGTGCCAGCAGCCAAGAAGGAGCGGGGGGTGCTGGTGGCTACACCTTC
abundance: NA
d_gene: NA
j_gene: TRBJ1-2
v_gene: TRBV3-1/TRBV3-2

CDR3aa: CASSLGSGGYGYTF
CDR3nt: TGCGCCAGCAGCTTGGGGTCAGGGGGCTATGGCTACACCTTC
abundance: once
d_gene: TRBD1
j_gene: TRBJ1-2
v_gene: TRBV5-1

CDR3aa: CASSLFGTDNEKLFF
CDR3nt: TGTGCCAGCAGCTTATTCGGGACAGACAATGAAAAACTGTTTTTT
abundance: once
d_gene: TRBD1
j_gene: TRBJ1-4
v_gene: TRBV11-2

CDR3aa: CASSRIGQGSQPQHF
CDR3nt: TGTGCCAGCAGCCGTATAGGCCAGGGGAGTCAGCCCCAGCATTTT
abundance: NA
d_gene: NA
j_gene: TRBJ1-5
v_gene: TRBV7-2

CDR3aa: CASRVGQNNQPQHF
CDR3nt: TGTGCCAGTAGGGTGGGACAGAACAATCAGCCCCAGCATTTT
abundance: NA
d_gene: TRBD1
j_gene: TRBJ1-5
v_gene: TRBV19

CDR3aa: CASSIQGKDTDTQYF
CDR3nt: TGTGCCAGTAGTATACAGGGCAAGGACACAGATACGCAGTATTTT
abundance: NA
d_gene: NA
j_gene: TRBJ2-3
v_gene: TRBV19

CDR3aa: CASSAEVNRDYGYTF
CDR3nt: TGTGCCAGCAGCGCGGAGGTGAACAGGGACTATGGCTACACCTTC
abundance: NA
d_gene: NA
j_gene: TRBJ1-2
v_gene: TRBV2

CDR3aa: CASSAPGTGTYGYTF
CDR3nt: TGTGCCAGCAGCGCACCCGGGACAGGGACCTATGGCTACACCTTC
abundance: NA
d_gene: TRBD1
j_gene: TRBJ1-2
v_gene: TRBV7-9

CDR3aa: CASRAGTTSTDTQYF
CDR3nt: TGTGCCAGCAGGGCGGGAACCACTAGCACAGATACGCAGTATTTT
abundance: few
d_gene: NA
j_gene: TRBJ2-3
v_gene: TRBV2

CDR3aa: CASSSHRGSSYEQYF
CDR3nt: TGTGCCAGCAGCTCGCACAGGGGTTCCTCCTACGAGCAGTACTTC
abundance: once
d_gene: TRBD1
j_gene: TRBJ2-7
v_gene: TRBV7-9

CDR3aa: CASRRTGDTEAFF
CDR3nt: TGCGCCAGCAGGCGGACAGGGGACACTGAAGCTTTCTTT
abundance: NA
d_gene: TRBD1
j_gene: TRBJ1-1
v_gene: TRBV5-1

CDR3aa: CASSYKAGGNYGYTF
CDR3nt: TGTGCCAGCAGTTACAAGGCAGGGGGGAACTATGGCTACACCTTC
abundance: NA
d_gene: TRBD1
j_gene: TRBJ1-2
v_gene: TRBV6-5

CDR3aa: CAISESRGSQPQHF
CDR3nt: TGTGCCATCAGTGAGTCTCGGGGGAGTCAGCCCCAGCATTTT
abundance: NA
d_gene: NA
j_gene: TRBJ1-5
v_gene: TRBV10-3

CDR3aa: CASSLSLDWRGGYTF
CDR3nt: TGTGCCAGCAGTTTATCGTTGGACTGGCGCGGTGGCTACACCTTC
abundance: NA
d_gene: NA
j_gene: TRBJ1-2
v_gene: TRBV27

CDR3aa: CASSERERPQHF
CDR3nt: TGTGCCAGCAGTGAGCGGGAAAGGCCCCAGCATTTT
abundance: NA
d_gene: NA
j_gene: TRBJ1-5
v_gene: TRBV2

CDR3aa: CARSGTSRTDTQYF
CDR3nt: TGTGCCAGATCCGGGACTAGTCGTACAGATACGCAGTATTTT
abundance: NA
d_gene: TRBD2
j_gene: TRBJ2-3
v_gene: TRBV2

CDR3aa: CASSQDGRGDNEQFF
CDR3nt: TGCGCCAGCAGCCAAGACGGCAGGGGTGACAATGAGCAGTTCTTC
abundance: NA
d_gene: NA
j_gene: TRBJ2-1
v_gene: TRBV4-1